This TCR beta chain appears in the sequencing data of a study of graft-versus-host responses after intestinal transplantation. In the study overall: Recipients across the board were started on anti-thymocyte globulin induction, then kept on tacrolimus and steroids for roughly 3 years.

With regard to this clone: What it binds is unknown.

Germline CDR1 and CDR2: MNHNY and SVGAGI (reference sequence). The CDR3 consists of 14 residues. Germline trimming cut 6 bases from V and 5 bases from J; bases unmatched to any gene: 5. The protocol was immunoSEQ multiplex PCR, while the TCRdb copy is restricted to in-frame clones and leaves out a portion. The table records nearly 110,000 clones, about 91% of them present only once. This chain uses TRBV6-6 with TRBJ2-5; 11 bases align to TRBD2. This sequence was found in a human donor who was the organ donor for an intestinal transplant. The input for sequencing was unstimulated CD4+ T cells sorted from spleen or lymph node cells, taken before transplant. CDR3 loop: CASRLAGAGETQYF. The CDR3 nucleotides read TGTGCCAGCAGACTAGCGGGGGCTGGGGAGACCCAGTACTTC.